This is a list of T cell receptor beta chains from one sample in a study of shared clonotypes between healthy human individuals. Data came from immunoSEQ multiplex PCR; TCRdb stores just in-frame clones and leaves some out. The sample holds about 820,000 clones, almost 95% seen once. Input material: naive CD8+ T cells sorted from blood. These receptor sequences come from a man aged 30 to 39 in good health. Each CDR3 is given with its conserved first and last residue. A D gene is named only where the DNA matches it firmly. Size values are once, few and many counts, or a class for expanded clones, and some rows have none.

D	V	size	J	DNA	CDR3
TRBD2	TRBV5-5	.	TRBJ2-2	TGTGCCAGCAGCCCCAGACTAGCGGATCTCACCGGGGAGCTGTTTTTT	CASSPRLADLTGELFF
TRBD1	TRBV4-1	.	TRBJ2-2	TGCGCCAGCACCCTGACAGGGGGCACCGGGGAGCTGTTTTTT	CASTLTGGTGELFF
TRBD2	TRBV2	.	TRBJ2-1	TGTGCCATCCAGGGACTAGCGGGCTCCTACAATGAGCAGTTCTTC	CAIQGLAGSYNEQFF
TRBD1	TRBV29-1	.	TRBJ2-2	TGCAGCGTGACAGGGGTCGACACCGGGGAGCTGTTTTTT	CSVTGVDTGELFF
.	TRBV5-4	.	TRBJ2-1	TGTGCCAGCAGCTTGGCTGTCACAAAGGGGCCCTACAATGAGCAGTTCTTC	CASSLAVTKGPYNEQFF
.	TRBV27	.	TRBJ2-1	TGTGCCACCTTGGGCCCCAAGAGCTCCTACAATGAGCAGTTCTTC	CATLGPKSSYNEQFF
.	TRBV9	.	TRBJ2-6	TGTGCCAGCAGCGAAAGAAGGGGCGACAGGAGGGTATCTGGGGCCAACGTCCTGACTTTC	CASSERRGDRRVSGANVLTF
TRBD2	TRBV4-1	few	TRBJ2-1	TGCGCCAGCAGCCAAGAAACGGGAGGCTCTTCCTACAATGAGCAGTTCTTC	CASSQETGGSSYNEQFF
TRBD1	TRBV9	few	TRBJ2-7	TGTGCCAGCAGCGTGGGACAGGGCCTTGTCTACGAGCAGTACTTC	CASSVGQGLVYEQYF
TRBD2	TRBV11-3	.	TRBJ2-2	TGTGCCAGCAGTCCTGCCCTAGCGGGAGGGCCGTCCGGGGAGCTGTTTTTT	CASSPALAGGPSGELFF
TRBD1	TRBV5-1	.	TRBJ2-7	TGCGCCAGCAGCTCCGGACAGGGGGCGGACGAGCAGTACTTC	CASSSGQGADEQYF
.	TRBV7-9	.	TRBJ2-7	TGTGCCAGCAGCCACACAGGGAAAGGGCCCTACGAGCAGTACTTC	CASSHTGKGPYEQYF
.	TRBV27	.	TRBJ2-1	TGTGCCAGCAGTTTAAATCGCTATGAGCAGTTCTTC	CASSLNRYEQFF
.	TRBV27	.	TRBJ2-7	TGTGCCAGCAGTTCCGGACAGATTTCCTACGAGCAGTACTTC	CASSSGQISYEQYF
.	TRBV27	.	TRBJ2-7	TGTGCCAGCCTGGACGGCTACGAGCAGTACTTC	CASLDGYEQYF
.	TRBV9	.	TRBJ2-2	TGTGCCAGCAGCGTAGAAGGGACGGGCGGGGAGCTGTTTTTT	CASSVEGTGGELFF
.	TRBV5-5	.	TRBJ1-2	TGTGCCAGCAGCTCCGGGACAAGAGGCTACACCTTC	CASSSGTRGYTF
TRBD1	TRBV23-1	.	TRBJ1-5	TGCGCCAGCAGTCATAGGACAGGGGAAAACAATCAGCCCCAGCATTTT	CASSHRTGENNQPQHF
.	TRBV6-1	.	TRBJ2-2	TGTGCCAGCAGCAAAGGGGTGGCCGGGGAGCTGTTTTTT	CASSKGVAGELFF
TRBD1	TRBV7-8	.	TRBJ2-5	TGTGCCAGCAGCGCAAGTCCGGGACAGGGGATAAAGACCCAGTACTTC	CASSASPGQGIKTQYF